One sample yielded the 23 T cell receptor beta chains listed below, sequenced in a study of blood T cell repertoires in COVID-19. Generated by immunoSEQ multiplex PCR, the TCRdb table keeps only in-frame clones and is missing some. The table lists nearly 250,000 clones, around four fifths of them singletons. Sequenced: peripheral blood. The receptor source for this set is a woman older than 75 with acute or convalescent COVID-19.

About this clone: Its ends do not fully match the called genes, so a read error is possible. This sequence joins TRBV3-1 (or the pseudogene TRBV3-2) and TRBJ2-7; 7 nucleotides match TRBD1. CDR1 LGHDT and CDR2 YNNKEL come from the germline V gene (reference sequence). The length of the CDR3 is 15 residues. The chain's CDR3 is CASCQGGTNSYEQYF. The CDR3 DNA sequence: TGTGCCAGCTGCCAAGGGGGCACGAACTCCTACGAGCAGTACTTC.

The chain has TRBV6-6 and TRBJ2-2; D is possibly TRBD1 (6 bases). The CDR3 is made up of 14 amino acids. Trimming left V 2 bases short and J 6 bases short, with 10 bases between. Germline assignment: CDR1 MNHNY and CDR2 SVGAGI (reference sequence). CDR3 residues: CASSYSPGAGELFF. CDR3 sequence (DNA): TGTGCCAGCAGTTACAGTCCAGGGGCCGGGGAGCTGTTTTTT.

In nucleotides, the CDR3 is TGTGCCAGCAGCTTAGCAGAGCATCAGCCCCAGCATTTT. Translation gives CASSLAEHQPQHF. The V gene is TRBV7-9, the J gene TRBJ1-5; no firm D call. There are 13 residues in the CDR3. The ends were cut back, 0 bases at V and 5 bases at J, with 5 bases in the middle. CDR1 and CDR2 from the germline V gene are SEHNR and FQNEAQ (reference sequence).

The V gene is TRBV28, the J gene TRBJ2-1, with 12 nucleotides matching TRBD2. Germline CDR1 reads MDHEN; CDR2 reads SYDVKM. This CDR3 is 16 amino acids long. V lost 5 bases and J lost 6; bases outside the gene matches: 8. CDR3 DNA: TGTGCCAGCAGTCTAACTAGCGGGAGGAAAGGCAATGAGCAGTTCTTC. It yields the protein CASSLTSGRKGNEQFF.

The chain combines TRBV28 with TRBJ1-5; D is perhaps TRBD1 (5 bases). Trimming cost V 3 bases and J 2 bases, with 11 bases left between them. CDR3 length: 15 amino acids. Germline CDR1 MDHEN, CDR2 SYDVKM. CDR3 sequence (DNA): TGTGCCAGCAGTTTTTCTGGGGCGGGCAATCAGCCCCAGCATTTT. Translating gives CASSFSGAGNQPQHF.

CDR3 coding DNA: TGTGCCAGCAGTGGGAGTGGTGATAATCAGCCCCAGCATTTT. Its translation: CASSGSGDNQPQHF. V usage is TRBV2 and J usage is TRBJ1-5; no firm D call. The CDR3 has 14 amino acids. Trimming shortened V by 4 bases and J by 4 bases, and 11 bases separated the two germline ends. Germline values: CDR1 SNHLY, CDR2 FYNNEI. Together with reference TRBV2 and TRBJ1-5, the CDR3 gives the full variable domain: EPEVTQTPSHQVTQMGQEVILRCVPISNHLYFYWYRQILGQKVEFLVSFYNNEISEKSEIFDDQFSVERPDGSNFTLKIRSTKLEDSAMYFCASSGSGDNQPQHFGDGTRLSIL.

The chain carries TRBV11-3 and TRBJ2-2; TRBD1 is a possible D gene (6 bases). Trimming left V 5 bases short and J 6 bases short, with 10 bases between. Germline CDR1 reads SGHNT; CDR2 reads YENEEA. The CDR3 sequence is 13 residues long. The CDR3 loop is CASSTQGPGELFF. In DNA form, the CDR3 reads TGTGCCAGCAGCACACAGGGTCCCGGGGAGCTGTTTTTT. Together with reference TRBV11-3 and TRBJ2-2, the CDR3 gives the full variable domain: EAGVVQSPRYKIIEKKQPVAFWCNPISGHNTLYWYLQNLGQGPELLIRYENEEAVDDSQLPKDRFSAERLKGVDSTLKIQPAELGDSAVYLCASSTQGPGELFFGEGSRLTVL.

This clone has a single count. The V gene is TRBV7-9, the J gene TRBJ1-1; TRBD1 agrees at 12 bases. V shed 5 bases and J 5 bases; nucleotides not matched to a gene: 12. There are 17 residues in the CDR3. From germline, CDR1 is SEHNR and CDR2 FQNEAQ (reference sequence). CDR3 in amino acids: CASSPGQGAVVGTEAFF. Here the CDR3 DNA reads TGTGCCAGCAGCCCGGGACAGGGGGCTGTAGTCGGGACTGAAGCTTTCTTT.

V is TRBV6-1 and J is TRBJ1-1; D possibly corresponds to TRBD1 (5 bases). This CDR3 region has 13 residues. The germline V gene has CDR1 MNHNS and CDR2 SASEGT. The V end was cut by 5 bases, the J end by 4 bases, with 11 bases between. CDR3 bases: TGTGCCAGCAGTTTGGGGCTGGTCACTGAAGCTTTCTTT. This sequence encodes CASSLGLVTEAFF.

The table lists this clone with a few counts. The chain recombines TRBV3-1 (or the pseudogene TRBV3-2) with TRBJ1-1; a weak D match, TRBD1 (6 bases). V shed 2 bases and J shed 4 bases, with 8 bases lying between them. CDR3 length: 13 amino acids. Germline V CDR1 and CDR2: LGHDT, YNNKEL (reference sequence). The CDR3 DNA sequence: TGTGCCAGCAGCCAACAGGGGCCCACTGAAGCTTTCTTT. Translation gives CASSQQGPTEAFF.

The genes are TRBV14 and TRBJ1-2; 8 bases align to TRBD1. V dropped 0 bases and J dropped 7; count of bases not matched to a gene: 4. Germline V CDR1 and CDR2: SGHDN, FVKESK. The CDR3 length is 14 residues. The CDR3 region is CASSQDLQGGGYTF. The CDR3 bases are TGTGCCAGCAGCCAAGATTTACAGGGGGGTGGCTACACCTTC.

Only a few counts were recorded for this clone. The chain joins TRBV3-1 (or the pseudogene TRBV3-2) to TRBJ1-2, with TRBD1 matching over 8 bases. The CDR3 contains 17 residues. Germline trimming cut 1 base from V and 5 bases from J; bases unmatched to any gene: 12. Looked up from germline, CDR1 is LGHDT and CDR2 is YNNKEL (reference sequence). DNA for the CDR3: TGTGCCAGCAGCCAAGGGACAGGGCGATTAGGGGGTTATGGCTACACCTTC. Translating gives CASSQGTGRLGGYGYTF.

The chain combines TRBV5-8 with TRBJ2-3, with 8 bases matching TRBD1. CDR3 length: 15 amino acids. V was clipped by 1 base and J by 0 bases; unmatched bases: 1. Germline loops: CDR1 SGHTS, CDR2 YDEGEE. CDR3 in DNA: TGTGCCAGCAGCTTGACAGGGGGTAGCACAGATACGCAGTATTTT. The encoded protein is CASSLTGGSTDTQYF.

The CDR3 DNA reads TGTGCCAGCAGCTTTAGGGAGTACACCGGGGAGCTGTTTTTT. Encoded protein: CASSFREYTGELFF. The chain carries TRBV5-6 and TRBJ2-2; possibly TRBD2 for D (5 bases). Germline CDR1 reads SGHDT; CDR2 reads YYEEEE. The CDR3 is 14 residues long. Trimming removed 2 bases from V and 3 bases from J, with 8 bases in between.

Only one count was recorded for this clone. The chain carries TRBV6-5 and TRBJ2-7, with 9 bases fitting TRBD2. CDR1 is MNHEY and CDR2 is SVGAGI in the germline V gene. Trimming cost V 6 bases and J 6 bases; bases outside gene matches: 12. The CDR3 extends over 15 amino acids. CDR3 bases: TGTGCCAGCAGCCAGCTTAGCGGGAGCTTCGGCGAGCAGTACTTC. Protein product: CASSQLSGSFGEQYF.

This chain uses TRBV7-9 with TRBJ2-7, with TRBD2 as a possible D gene (6 bases). Looked up from germline, CDR1 is SEHNR and CDR2 is FQNEAQ (reference sequence). The CDR3 runs 13 residues. V was trimmed by 1 base and J by 6 bases, leaving 10 bases between them. The CDR3 DNA reads as TGTGCCAGCAGCTTAGTCGGGGGAGGCGAGCAGTACTTC. Its protein product is CASSLVGGGEQYF.

The J gene is TRBJ1-4, the V gene TRBV5-1; D unclear. Germline V gene sequence: CDR1 SGHRS, CDR2 YFSETQ. Trimming shortened V by 0 bases and J by 0 bases, and 3 bases separated the two germline ends. CDR3 length: 14 amino acids. CDR3 bases: TGCGCCAGCAGCTTGGACTCAACTAATGAAAAACTGTTTTTT. Residues: CASSLDSTNEKLFF.

V usage is TRBV5-1 and J usage is TRBJ2-1; 12 nucleotides match TRBD2. The V gene end was trimmed by 4 bases and the J gene end by 4 bases; junction bases not matched to a gene: 3. The germline gives CDR1 SGHRS, CDR2 YFSETQ. CDR3 length equals 15 residues. CDR3 region: CASSEGLAGYNEQFF. The CDR3 coding sequence is TGCGCCAGCAGCGAAGGACTAGCGGGGTACAATGAGCAGTTCTTC.

This clone has a single count. The rearrangement links TRBV20-1 to TRBJ2-1, with 7 bases identical to TRBD2. Germline V lookup: CDR1 DFQATT, CDR2 SNEGSKA (reference sequence). J lost 2 bases, V lost 3 bases, and 4 bases had no gene match. This CDR3 is built from 14 residues. In DNA, the CDR3 is TGCAGTGCTAGTATCGGGGGGACCTACAATGAGCAGTTCTTC. Translation: CSASIGGTYNEQFF.

The gene calls are TRBV2 and TRBJ1-5; 9 bases agree with TRBD1. V lost 1 base to trimming and J lost 9 bases; unmatched junction nucleotides: 4. This CDR3 spans 14 amino acids. Germline V gene lookup returns CDR1 SNHLY and CDR2 FYNNEI. The CDR3, as DNA: TGTGCCAGCAGTGAAGTACAGGGGGCGCGGCCCCAGCATTTT. This translates into CASSEVQGARPQHF.

The V call is TRBV5-4, the J call TRBJ2-3, with 9 nucleotides matching TRBD2. Per germline, CDR1 SGHNT and CDR2 YYREEE (reference sequence). The CDR3 is made up of 14 amino acids. J gave up 4 bases and V 4 bases, and 4 bases lay outside the gene matches. CDR3 protein: CASSLSGGSDTQYF. The CDR3 bases are TGTGCCAGCAGCCTCAGCGGGGGGTCAGATACGCAGTATTTT. The full variable domain, rest sourced from reference TRBV5-4 and TRBJ2-3, is ETGVTQSPTHLIKTRGQQVTLRCSSQSGHNTVSWYQQALGQGPQFIFQYYREEENGRGNFPPRFSGLQFPNYSSELNVNALELDDSALYLCASSLSGGSDTQYFGPGTRLTVL.

The gene calls are TRBV6-5 and TRBJ2-5; the D gene is possibly TRBD2 (6 bases). V lost 2 bases, J lost 1 base, and 14 bases lay in between. CDR1 and CDR2 from the germline V gene are MNHEY and SVGAGI. The CDR3 runs to 16 residues. CDR3 DNA sequence: TGTGCCAGCAGTTACACATCCGGGGGACTCCAAGAGACCCAGTACTTC. This codes for CASSYTSGGLQETQYF.

This clone appeared many times. The rearrangement uses TRBV29-1 and TRBJ1-1; TRBD1 agrees at 8 bases. V lost 5 bases and J lost 1; bases outside the gene matches: 3. Germline-derived CDR1 and CDR2 are SQVTM and ANQGSEA. The CDR3 totals 13 residues. CDR3 coding DNA: TGCAGCGTTACACAGGGGGGGAACACTGAAGCTTTCTTT. This gives the protein CSVTQGGNTEAFF.